This passage covers 5 T cell receptor beta chains from one sample sequenced in a study of T cell repertoires in cytomegalovirus infection. For these TCRs, the target antigens are not known. TCRdb reprocessed the reads with MiXCR, giving one entry per CDR3 protein. Of some 24,000 distinct CDR3 sequences listed, 22% are singletons. The source was CD8+ T cells from cultured PBMCs, collected from culture after CMV antigen stimulation. The receptors originated from a human donor in good health (CMV status not recorded). Some clones in this sample may be carry-over from other donors' samples.

This clonotype came up once. The chain carries TRBV4-1 and TRBJ2-5; D unresolved. The V gene lost 0 bases and the J gene lost 2 bases, with 13 bases spanning the gap. The CDR3 is 16 residues long. Germline V CDR1 and CDR2: MGHRA, YSYEKL. Here the CDR3 reads CASSQDQPVPQETQYF. CDR3 DNA: TGCGCCAGCAGCCAAGATCAGCCAGTCCCACAAGAGACCCAGTACTTC.

Worth noting for this clonotype: One junction end does not reproduce the germline sequence, and a read error may be involved. The chain couples TRBV7-7 to TRBJ2-1, with a weak D call TRBD2 (6 bases). Germline V CDR1 and CDR2: SSHAT, FNYEAQ (reference sequence). The CDR3 has 16 residues. The CDR3 DNA is TGTGCTAGCAGCTTGAGACTAGAACCCTCCTACAATGAGCAGTTCTTC. It translates to CASSLRLEPSYNEQFF.

This clonotype was found many times. The V gene is TRBV7-6, the J gene TRBJ2-2; 7 nucleotides line up with TRBD1. V shed 4 bases and J 8 bases; nucleotides not matched to a gene: 7. This CDR3 has 14 residues. Germline values: CDR1 SGHVS, CDR2 FNYEAQ. The CDR3: CASSSTGPRGELFF. In DNA form, the CDR3 reads TGTGCCAGCAGCTCGACAGGGCCGCGAGGGGAGCTGTTTTTT.

This clonotype was counted ten times or more. The V gene is TRBV7-8, the J gene TRBJ1-4, with D possibly matching TRBD1 (5 bases). With 8 bases removed from V and 4 bases from J, the gap between germline ends came to 14 bases. Germline lookup yields CDR1 SGHVS and CDR2 FQNEAQ. The length of the CDR3 is 14 residues. For the CDR3, the DNA is TGTGCCAGCGAGAGGGGCGGAGATAATGAAAAACTGTTTTTT. Its protein product is CASERGGDNEKLFF. Full variable domain (outside the CDR3, taken from reference TRBV7-8 and TRBJ1-4): GAGVSQSPRYKVAKRGQDVALRCDPISGHVSLFWYQQALGQGPEFLTYFQNEAQLDKSGLPSDRFFAERPEGSVSTLKIQRTQQEDSAVYLCASERGGDNEKLFFGSGTQLSVL.

V gene TRBV20-1 combines with J gene TRBJ2-1; 10 bases are a match to TRBD2. Per germline, CDR1 DFQATT and CDR2 SNEGSKA (reference sequence). J lost 0 bases, V lost 6 bases, and 5 bases had no gene match. This CDR3 has 15 amino acids. DNA for the CDR3: TGCAGTGCCTTAGCGGGGGGCAGCTCCTACAATGAGCAGTTCTTC. Protein product: CSALAGGSSYNEQFF.